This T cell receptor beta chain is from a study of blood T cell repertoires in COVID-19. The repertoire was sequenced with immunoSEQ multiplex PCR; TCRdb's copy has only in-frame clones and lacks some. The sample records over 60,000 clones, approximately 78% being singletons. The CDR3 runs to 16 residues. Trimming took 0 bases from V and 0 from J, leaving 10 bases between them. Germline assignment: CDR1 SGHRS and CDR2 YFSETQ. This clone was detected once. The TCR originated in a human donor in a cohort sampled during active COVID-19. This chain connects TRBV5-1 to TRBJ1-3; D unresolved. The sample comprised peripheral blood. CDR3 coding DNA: TGCGCCAGCAGCTTGGGCCCGCTAGCCTCTGGAAACACCATATATTTT. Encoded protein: CASSLGPLASGNTIYF.